Listed here are 24 T cell receptor beta chains from one sample, sequenced in a study of tumor-infiltrating lymphocytes in primary liver carcinoma. From roughly 21-30 mg of unsorted bulk tissue, DNA and RNA were co-extracted together. cDNA specific to TCR beta was made from around 530 ng of total RNA, with a constant-region primer employed for priming. What produced the TCR beta libraries was three nested multiplex PCR rounds using slightly modified ARM-PCR. Forward primers for TRBV1-TRBV30 and a C-beta reverse primer served the first two PCR rounds, at roughly 10 cycles each. TCRdb reprocessed the multiplex PCR reads with MiXCR, giving one entry per CDR3 protein. Among 85,000 to 100,000 distinct CDR3 sequences listed, around 70% were seen once. The sample comprised tumor-adjacent normal liver tissue. Every receptor here comes from a man aged 40-49 years with primary liver carcinoma and hepatitis B virus infection.

This clonotype was seen ten or more times. V is TRBV12-3 or TRBV12-4 and J is TRBJ2-1, with TRBD2 matching 11 bases. CDR3 length: 15 residues. V trimming: 5 bases; J trimming: 9 bases; junction bases outside the gene matches: 9. The CDR3 coding sequence is TGTGCCAGCAGTCAAAGTAGCGGGAGGGGCGCTGAGCAGTTCTTC. Its protein product is CASSQSSGRGAEQFF.

As regards this clonotype: The junction and the germline gene differ at one end; a read error may be behind it. The CDR3 bases are TGTGCCAGCAGGCCTAGCGGACAAGAGATCCAGTACTTC. Its protein is CASRPSGQEIQYF. The V call is TRBV6-5, the J call TRBJ2-5, with 7 bases that match TRBD2. Per germline, CDR1 MNHEY and CDR2 SVGAGI. CDR3 length equals 13 residues.

The chain has TRBV28 and TRBJ2-4; either TRBD1 or TRBD2 may supply D (5 bases each). Germline V CDR1 and CDR2: MDHEN, SYDVKM. This CDR3 has 15 amino acids. With 3 bases removed from V and 3 bases from J, the gap between germline ends came to 12 bases. The CDR3 is CASSFGQGVKNIQYF. In nucleotides, the CDR3 is TGTGCCAGCAGTTTTGGGCAGGGAGTCAAAAACATTCAGTACTTC.

The chain recombines TRBV4-1 with TRBJ1-3, with 8 bases aligning to TRBD1. Germline CDR1 and CDR2: MGHRA and YSYEKL. V lost 4 bases to trimming and J lost 4 bases; unmatched junction nucleotides: 18. The CDR3 has 19 amino acids. CDR3 loop: CASSREEEQGEVPGNTIYF. CDR3 DNA: TGCGCCAGCAGCCGAGAAGAAGAACAGGGGGAAGTTCCCGGAAACACCATATATTTT.

For this clonotype: One end of the junction does not line up with germline, which may come from a read error. V usage is TRBV14 and J usage is TRBJ2-3, with 8 bases that match TRBD2. The V gene's germline CDR1 is SGHDN and CDR2 FVKESK. The CDR3 loop spans 15 amino acids. CDR3 DNA sequence: TGTACCAGCAGCCCTAGCGGGTCCCGCACAGATACGCAGTATTTT. Its translation is CTSSPSGSRTDTQYF.

As regards this clonotype: Being one base from a much bigger clone, this may be a read error. The chain employs TRBV12-3 or TRBV12-4 and TRBJ1-3, with D possibly TRBD1 on 5 matching bases. This CDR3 has 14 residues. The CDR3 DNA reads TGTACCAGCAACCCCACAGGCACTGGGGGCACCATATATTTT. Translating it yields CTSNPTGTGGTIYF.

A note on this clonotype: This likely comes from a read error, as the CDR3 has no conserved phenylalanine or tryptophan at its end. This rearrangement joins TRBV28 to TRBJ2-7; TRBD2 might be the D (7 bases). V was trimmed by 5 bases and J by 4 bases, leaving 15 bases between them. Germline loops: CDR1 MDHEN, CDR2 SYDVKM. CDR3 length: 14 amino acids. CDR3 nucleotides: TGTGCCAGCAGTAACATAGGGGGGGCGTACGAGCAGTACTTG. Encoded protein: CASSNIGGAYEQYL.

The table lists this clonotype with a few counts. The V gene is TRBV2, the J gene TRBJ2-1; D gene ambiguous. CDR1 SNHLY and CDR2 FYNNEI come from the germline V gene. V gave up 3 bases and J gave up 4 bases, with 13 bases separating them. The CDR3 spans 15 residues. CDR3: CASSERPYPYNEQFF. DNA for the CDR3: TGTGCCAGCAGTGAGAGACCATACCCTTACAATGAGCAGTTCTTC.

Note on this clonotype: This clone may be a read error of a much larger clone one base away. J is TRBJ2-7 and V is TRBV12-3 or TRBV12-4; 8 bases are shared with TRBD1. CDR3 length equals 15 residues. The V gene end was trimmed by 6 bases and the J gene end by 0 bases; junction bases not matched to a gene: 7. CDR3 sequence reads: CASSRTGGFSYEQYF. Written as DNA, the CDR3 is TGTGCCAGCAGCCGTACAGGGGGGTTCTCCTACGAGCAGTACTTC.

A note on this clonotype: One end of the junction does not line up with germline, which may come from a read error. The CDR3 DNA sequence: TGTGCCAACAGCTTAGGCTGGGCTAGGGACTACAATGAGCAGTTCTTC. Translating gives CANSLGWARDYNEQFF. The chain couples TRBV11-2 to TRBJ2-1; D is unresolved. Germline V gene sequence: CDR1 SGHAT, CDR2 FQNNGV. The CDR3 length is 16 residues.

About this clonotype: The germline gene is not matched at one end of the junction; a read error may be the cause. V and J are TRBV4-1 and TRBJ2-2, with D possibly matching TRBD2 (6 bases). CDR1 is MGHRA, CDR2 YSYEKL, per germline. The CDR3 runs 16 residues. The CDR3 loop reads CASSPEEGLDTGELLF. CDR3 sequence (DNA): TGCGCCAGCAGCCCAGAGGAGGGTCTCGACACCGGGGAGCTGTTATTT.

Remarks on this clonotype: Germline and junction disagree at one end, which may indicate a read error. The chain is built from TRBV6-6 and TRBJ2-3; no clear D gene. The CDR3 totals 16 residues. The V gene's germline CDR1 is MNHNY and CDR2 SVGAGI (reference sequence). CDR3 sequence: CASSLSPGSPTDTQCF. The CDR3, as DNA: TGTGCCAGCAGCCTCTCACCGGGTAGCCCTACAGATACGCAATGTTTT.

Of note for this clonotype: A read error may be the cause here, since a much bigger clone is one base away. The chain links TRBV7-9 to TRBJ2-1; the D gene is possibly TRBD2 (5 bases). V shed 4 bases and J shed 9 bases, with 22 bases lying between them. This CDR3 has 16 residues. Per germline, CDR1 SEHNR and CDR2 FQNEAQ (reference sequence). The CDR3 DNA reads TGTGCCAGCAGCTCGACCGCCGGCCCCGGGGTGAGTGAGCAGTTCTTC. Its protein product is CASSSTAGPGVSEQFF.

This clonotype was recorded only once. A much larger clone lies one base from this, so it may be a read error. The CDR3 nucleotides are TGTGTCAGCAGTGGGACTGTGTACCAAGAGACCCAGTACTTC. Translating it yields CVSSGTVYQETQYF. The chain recombines TRBV28 with TRBJ2-5; weak D call: TRBD2 (6 bases). This CDR3 has 14 amino acids. Germline V CDR1 and CDR2: MDHEN, SYDVKM. The variable domain in full, completed from reference TRBV28 and TRBJ2-5, reads DVKVTQSSRYLVKRTGEKVFLECVQDMDHENMFWYRQDPGLGLRLIYFSYDVKMKEKGDIPEGYSVSREKKERFSLILESASTNQTSMYLCVSSGTVYQETQYFGPGTRLLVL.

This clonotype was detected many times. V and J are TRBV4-1 and TRBJ1-2; 8 bases match TRBD1. In germline, CDR1 is MGHRA, CDR2 YSYEKL. The CDR3 has 16 residues. Unmatched junction bases numbered 8, after V lost 5 bases and J lost 0 bases. Here the CDR3 DNA reads TGCGCCAGCAGCTTCGAGAGGACAGGGACTAACTATGGCTACACCTTC. Translation: CASSFERTGTNYGYTF.

This clonotype occurred a few times. The V call is TRBV28, the J call TRBJ2-5; weak D call: TRBD1 (6 bases). CDR3 length: 16 amino acids. Germline lookup yields CDR1 MDHEN and CDR2 SYDVKM. V lost 7 bases and J 1 base, leaving 19 bases between the germline ends. CDR3 sequence (DNA): TGTGCCAGCACTCCCCTCAGGGGAGAGGGCCAAGAGACCCAGTACTTC. It encodes CASTPLRGEGQETQYF.

As regards this clonotype: One junction end does not reproduce the germline sequence, and a read error may be involved. The genes are TRBV11-2 and TRBJ2-7; 9 bases agree with TRBD1. Germline-derived CDR1 and CDR2 are SGHAT and FQNNGV. This CDR3 spans 18 amino acids. For the CDR3, the DNA is TGTGCCAGTAGCTTAGCCTATCCCGGGACAGGGTGCGATTACGAGCAGTATTTC. It translates to CASSLAYPGTGCDYEQYF.

In regard to this clonotype: Since no conserved phenylalanine or tryptophan closes the CDR3, a read error is the likely cause. The rearrangement joins TRBV11-2 to TRBJ2-1; D is possibly TRBD1 or TRBD2 (5 bases each). The CDR3 loop spans 12 amino acids. Germline CDR1 and CDR2: SGHAT and FQNNGV. For the CDR3, the DNA is TGTGCTAGCAGCTTGGGGGTACGTAAGCAGTTCCTC. This sequence encodes CASSLGVRKQFL.

This clonotype was observed a few times. Germline and junction disagree at one end, which may indicate a read error. The V and J genes are TRBV7-9 and TRBJ2-1, with D perhaps TRBD1 (8 bases). The germline CDR1 and CDR2 sequences are SEHNR and FQNEAQ (reference sequence). The CDR3 has 16 residues. Written as DNA, the CDR3 is TGTGCCAGCAGCCCGGACAGGGCGGGAGTCTGGGATGAGCGGTTCTTC. Translation gives CASSPDRAGVWDERFF.

Comments on this clonotype: A read error may be the cause here, since a much bigger clone is one base away. The chain has TRBV7-9 and TRBJ1-1; D perhaps matches TRBD1 (5 bases). CDR1 is SEHNR and CDR2 is FQNEAQ in the germline V gene (reference sequence). The CDR3 covers 11 residues. The CDR3 DNA sequence: TGTGACAGCAGCTTAGGGGCCGGAGCTTTCTTT. This encodes CDSSLGAGAFF.

This clonotype was counted at least ten times. DNA for the CDR3: TGTGCCAGCAGTTATGGAGGGAGTCGGTCCTACGAGCAGTACTTC. Translated: CASSYGGSRSYEQYF. The chain joins TRBV6-5 to TRBJ2-7, with a weak D call TRBD2 (6 bases). CDR1 and CDR2 (germline): MNHEY, SVGAGI. CDR3 length equals 15 residues. V lost 3 bases to trimming and J lost 1 base, with 13 bases between them.

With respect to this clonotype: Relative to the germline gene, one junction end is altered; a read error may explain this. The chain combines TRBV10-3 with TRBJ1-4; the match to TRBD1 covers 9 bases. Germline V gene sequence: CDR1 ENHRY, CDR2 SYGVKD. The CDR3 contains 18 residues. Written as DNA, the CDR3 is TGTGCCATCAGTGAGCCGGTCCCGGGACAGGGCTTGAACGAAAGACTGTTTTTT. Translating it yields CAISEPVPGQGLNERLFF.

As to this clonotype: Sequence at one end of the junction differs from germline and may be a read error. The rearrangement joins TRBV29-1 to TRBJ2-1; D tentatively fits TRBD1 or TRBD2 (5 bases each). CDR1 is SQVTM, CDR2 ANQGSEA, per germline. The CDR3 has 15 residues. CDR3 bases: TGCAGCTCCCAGGGAGAGAGCGCTCCCGTAAATGGGCAGTTCTTC. It encodes CSSQGESAPVNGQFF.

As for this clonotype: Relative to the germline gene, one junction end is altered; a read error may explain this. The V and J genes are TRBV11-2 and TRBJ2-3, with unresolved D. The CDR3 totals 14 residues. The germline gives CDR1 SGHAT, CDR2 FQNNGV. CDR3 in DNA: TGTGCCAACAGCTTCGTAGATAACACAGATACGCAGTACTTT. Translating gives CANSFVDNTDTQYF.